Listed below are T cell receptor beta chains from one sample, sequenced in a study of cytomegalovirus exposure and HLA in healthy donors. TCRdb's table, derived via immunoSEQ multiplex PCR, lists solely in-frame clones and lacks some. The sample has around 180,000 clones; over 60% are singletons. Specimen: PBMCs. The receptors were sampled from a girl between 10 and 17 years old in good health and CMV-seronegative. Both conserved end residues are part of each CDR3. Not all rows give a size; the values are once, few, many and, for expanded clones, a class.

v_gene: TRBV7-6
abundance: -
CDR3aa: CASSLAGRYTGELFF

v_gene: TRBV6-1
abundance: few
CDR3aa: CASTGGSNQPQHF

v_gene: TRBV19
abundance: -
CDR3aa: CASSIGAGHQNTEAFF

v_gene: TRBV10-1
abundance: -
CDR3aa: CASSEEGETQYF

v_gene: TRBV7-9
abundance: -
CDR3aa: CASSSNQRARYGYTF

v_gene: TRBV6-1
abundance: -
CDR3aa: CASSQGTMGGYTF

v_gene: TRBV29-1
abundance: few
CDR3aa: CSVRTGSYEQYF

v_gene: TRBV6-1
abundance: -
CDR3aa: CASKPTGPGGYTF

v_gene: TRBV11-3
abundance: -
CDR3aa: CASSQRQGTTDTQYF

v_gene: TRBV5-6
abundance: -
CDR3aa: CASSLPGQETQYF

v_gene: TRBV5-1
abundance: -
CDR3aa: CASSLASPDTSKGDTEAFF

v_gene: TRBV25-1
abundance: -
CDR3aa: CASSPRVFMENTEAFF

v_gene: TRBV5-1
abundance: few
CDR3aa: CASSLEGWNTEAFF

v_gene: TRBV2
abundance: -
CDR3aa: CASSNQGMVIEQYF

v_gene: TRBV28
abundance: -
CDR3aa: CASSLGSGFMNTEAFF

v_gene: TRBV6-5
abundance: -
CDR3aa: CASSLGRVYGYTF

v_gene: TRBV13
abundance: -
CDR3aa: CASSQQGAITYEQYF